Sequencing of this TCR beta chain was carried out in a study of Graves' ophthalmopathy and Graves' hyperthyroidism. Study results and limitations: Blood also held most thyroid clonotypes expanded above 0.001 frequency.

This clonotype was seen many times. The target antigen is unknown. Germline CDR1 LGHDT, CDR2 YNNKEL (reference sequence). The CDR3 is 15 residues long. V was shortened by 0 bases and J by 2 bases, with 10 bases between the two germline ends. Moderate-to-severe activity, CAS ≥3, NOSPECS ≥4 and a duration under 3 months were seen in donors with ophthalmopathy. Other autoimmune diseases, uncontrolled infections, pregnancy or lactation led to the exclusion of patients. The starting material, 8 to 10 ml of fresh peripheral blood, provided the PBMCs. RNA transcripts yielded amplified TCR beta CDR3 regions. Second-round multiplex PCR came after first-round RT-PCR with HTBI primers. MiXCR, applied by TCRdb to the multiplex PCR reads, yields one record per CDR3 protein. The data hold under 350,000 distinct CDR3 sequences, with roughly 17% observed a single time.

The genes are TRBV3-1 and TRBJ1-2, with D possibly matching TRBD1 (5 bases). The TCR comes from an adult man with Graves' ophthalmopathy. Material: peripheral blood. The CDR3 sequence is CASSQEDRRNYGYTF. In DNA form, the CDR3 reads TGTGCCAGCAGCCAAGAAGACAGAAGGAACTATGGCTACACCTTC.